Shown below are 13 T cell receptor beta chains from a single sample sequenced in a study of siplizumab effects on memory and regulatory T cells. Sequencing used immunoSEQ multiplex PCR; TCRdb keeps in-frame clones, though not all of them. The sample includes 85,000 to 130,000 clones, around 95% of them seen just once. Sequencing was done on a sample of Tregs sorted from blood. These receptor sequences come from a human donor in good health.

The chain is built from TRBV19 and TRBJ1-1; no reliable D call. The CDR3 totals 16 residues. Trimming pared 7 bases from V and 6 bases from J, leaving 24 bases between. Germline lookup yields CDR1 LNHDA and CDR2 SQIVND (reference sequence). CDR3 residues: CASMYGGWFDSSEAFF. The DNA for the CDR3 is TGTGCCAGTATGTATGGTGGTTGGTTCGACTCCTCTGAAGCTTTCTTT.

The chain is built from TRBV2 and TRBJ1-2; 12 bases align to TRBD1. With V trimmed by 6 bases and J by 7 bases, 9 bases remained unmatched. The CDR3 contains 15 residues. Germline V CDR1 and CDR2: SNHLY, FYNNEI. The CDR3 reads CASSGPGQGAGGYTF. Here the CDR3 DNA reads TGTGCCAGCAGCGGACCGGGACAGGGGGCGGGTGGCTACACCTTC. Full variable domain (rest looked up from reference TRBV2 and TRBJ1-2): EPEVTQTPSHQVTQMGQEVILRCVPISNHLYFYWYRQILGQKVEFLVSFYNNEISEKSEIFDDQFSVERPDGSNFTLKIRSTKLEDSAMYFCASSGPGQGAGGYTFGSGTRLTVV.

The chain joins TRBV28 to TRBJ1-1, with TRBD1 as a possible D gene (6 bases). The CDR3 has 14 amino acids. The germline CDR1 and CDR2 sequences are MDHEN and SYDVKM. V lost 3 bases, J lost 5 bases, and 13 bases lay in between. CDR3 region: CASSLRGAKTEAFF. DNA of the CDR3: TGTGCCAGCAGTTTGAGGGGGGCAAAGACTGAAGCTTTCTTT.

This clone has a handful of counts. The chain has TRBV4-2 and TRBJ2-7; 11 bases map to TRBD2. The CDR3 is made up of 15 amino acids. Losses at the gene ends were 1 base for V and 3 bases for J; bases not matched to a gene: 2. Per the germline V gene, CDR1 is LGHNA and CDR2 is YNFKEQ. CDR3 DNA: TGTGCCAGCAGCCAAGTGGGGACTAGCGGCTACGAGCAGTACTTC. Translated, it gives CASSQVGTSGYEQYF.

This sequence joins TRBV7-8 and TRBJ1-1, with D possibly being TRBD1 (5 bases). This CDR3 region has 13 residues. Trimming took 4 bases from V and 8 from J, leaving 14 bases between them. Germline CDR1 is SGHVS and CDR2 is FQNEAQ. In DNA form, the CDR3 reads TGTGCCAGCAGCTCAAGGACAAGGCTGGAAGCTTTCTTT. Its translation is CASSSRTRLEAFF. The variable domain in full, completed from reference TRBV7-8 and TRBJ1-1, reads GAGVSQSPRYKVAKRGQDVALRCDPISGHVSLFWYQQALGQGPEFLTYFQNEAQLDKSGLPSDRFFAERPEGSVSTLKIQRTQQEDSAVYLCASSSRTRLEAFFGQGTRLTVV.

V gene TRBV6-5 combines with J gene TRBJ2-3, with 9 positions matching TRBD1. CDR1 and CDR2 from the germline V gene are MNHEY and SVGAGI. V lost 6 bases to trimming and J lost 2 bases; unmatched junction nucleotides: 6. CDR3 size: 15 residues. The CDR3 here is CASRPYRGHTDTQYF. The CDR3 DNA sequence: TGTGCCAGCAGACCCTACAGGGGGCACACAGATACGCAGTATTTT.

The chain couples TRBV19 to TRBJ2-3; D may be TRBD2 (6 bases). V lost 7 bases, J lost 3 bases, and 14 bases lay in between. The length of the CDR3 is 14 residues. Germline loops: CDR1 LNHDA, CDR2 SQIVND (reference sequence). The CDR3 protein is CASTPRERTDTQYF. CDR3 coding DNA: TGTGCCAGTACCCCACGGGAGAGAACAGATACGCAGTATTTT.

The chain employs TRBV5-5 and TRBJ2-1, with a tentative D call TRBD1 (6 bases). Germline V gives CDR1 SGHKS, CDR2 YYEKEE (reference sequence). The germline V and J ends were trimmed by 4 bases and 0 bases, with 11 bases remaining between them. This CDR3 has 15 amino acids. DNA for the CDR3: TGTGCCAGCAGCCTAGGGACAATCTCCTACAATGAGCAGTTCTTC. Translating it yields CASSLGTISYNEQFF.

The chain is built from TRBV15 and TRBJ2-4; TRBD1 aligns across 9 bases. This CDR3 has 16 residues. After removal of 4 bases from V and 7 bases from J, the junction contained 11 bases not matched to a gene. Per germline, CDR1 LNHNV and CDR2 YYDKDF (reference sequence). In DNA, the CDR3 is TGTGCCACCAGCAAAACTACCGGGACAGGGTACAACATTCAGTACTTC. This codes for CATSKTTGTGYNIQYF.

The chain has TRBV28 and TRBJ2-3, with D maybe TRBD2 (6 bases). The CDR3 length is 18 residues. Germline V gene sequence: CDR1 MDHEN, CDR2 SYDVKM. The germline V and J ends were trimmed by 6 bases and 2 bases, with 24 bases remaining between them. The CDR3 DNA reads TGTGCCAGCAGGAATCGAGTAACACGGGACTTAAACACAGATACGCAGTATTTT. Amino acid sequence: CASRNRVTRDLNTDTQYF.

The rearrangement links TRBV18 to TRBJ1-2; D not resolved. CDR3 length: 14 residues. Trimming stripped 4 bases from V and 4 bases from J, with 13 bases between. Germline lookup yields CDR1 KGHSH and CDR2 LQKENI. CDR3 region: CASSRQGQVYGYTF. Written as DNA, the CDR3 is TGTGCCAGCTCACGTCAAGGGCAAGTCTATGGCTACACCTTC. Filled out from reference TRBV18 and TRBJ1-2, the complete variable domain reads NAGVMQNPRHLVRRRGQEARLRCSPMKGHSHVYWYRQLPEEGLKFMVYLQKENIIDESGMPKERFSAEFPKEGPSILRIQQVVRGDSAAYFCASSRQGQVYGYTFGSGTRLTVV.

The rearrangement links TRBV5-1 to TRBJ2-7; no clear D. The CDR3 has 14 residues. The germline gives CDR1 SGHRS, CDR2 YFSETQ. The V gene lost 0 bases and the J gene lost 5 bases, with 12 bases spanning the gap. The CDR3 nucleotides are TGCGCCAGCAGCTTGGCAAGGGCTCTCGACGAGCAGTACTTC. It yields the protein CASSLARALDEQYF.

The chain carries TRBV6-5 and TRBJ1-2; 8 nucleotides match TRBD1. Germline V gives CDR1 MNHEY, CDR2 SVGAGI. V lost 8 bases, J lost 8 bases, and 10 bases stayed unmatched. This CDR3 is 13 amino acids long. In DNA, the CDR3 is TGTGCCAGCCGTCCATGGACAGGGACCGGCTACACCTTC. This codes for CASRPWTGTGYTF.